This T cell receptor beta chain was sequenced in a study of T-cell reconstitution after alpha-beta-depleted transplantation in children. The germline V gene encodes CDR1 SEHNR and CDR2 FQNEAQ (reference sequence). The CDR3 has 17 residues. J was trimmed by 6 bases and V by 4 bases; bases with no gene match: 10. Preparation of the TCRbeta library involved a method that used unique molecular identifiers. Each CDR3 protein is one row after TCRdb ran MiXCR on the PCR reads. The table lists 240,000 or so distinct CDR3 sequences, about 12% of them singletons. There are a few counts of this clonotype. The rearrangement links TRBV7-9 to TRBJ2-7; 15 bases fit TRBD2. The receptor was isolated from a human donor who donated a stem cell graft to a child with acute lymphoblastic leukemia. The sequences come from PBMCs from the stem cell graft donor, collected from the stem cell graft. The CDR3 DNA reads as TGTGCCAGCAGCTCTACTTGGACTAGCGGGAGGGCCACCGAGCAGTACTTC. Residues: CASSSTWTSGRATEQYF.